This entry lists 21 T cell receptor beta chains sequenced from one sample in a study of blood T cell repertoires in COVID-19. This table comes from immunoSEQ multiplex PCR, and its TCRdb copy is limited to in-frame clones, with some not included. Here the sample spans approximately 300,000 clones, roughly 90% being singletons. The sequenced material came from peripheral blood. Source of these receptors: a man between 18 and 29 years old who had recovered from COVID-19.

The chain recombines TRBV27 with TRBJ2-5; 10 nucleotides agree with TRBD1. Per the germline V gene, CDR1 is MNHEY and CDR2 is SMNVEV (reference sequence). V dropped 6 bases and J dropped 6; count of bases not matched to a gene: 7. The CDR3 sequence is 14 residues long. The CDR3, as DNA: TGTGCCAGCAGCCTTGACAGGGGGCGGCAGACCCAGTACTTC. This codes for CASSLDRGRQTQYF.

The CDR3 DNA follows: TGTGCCAGCAGCGTAGAGGGTACGGGGGATTCACCCCTCCACTTT. Its translation: CASSVEGTGDSPLHF. The chain recombines TRBV9 with TRBJ1-6; D is possibly TRBD1 (5 bases). CDR1 and CDR2 from the germline V gene are SGDLS and YYNGEE. The CDR3 length is 15 residues. V lost 0 bases and J lost 8, with 12 bases in between. Full variable domain (missing parts from reference TRBV9 and TRBJ1-6): DSGVTQTPKHLITATGQRVTLRCSPRSGDLSVYWYQQSLDQGLQFLIQYYNGEERAKGNILERFSAQQFPDLHSELNLSSLELGDSALYFCASSVEGTGDSPLHFGNGTRLTVT.

The V call is TRBV29-1, the J call TRBJ1-2, with 12 bases lining up with TRBD1. The V gene end was trimmed by 6 bases and the J gene end by 7 bases; junction bases not matched to a gene: 12. Per the germline V gene, CDR1 is SQVTM and CDR2 is ANQGSEA. There are 15 residues in the CDR3. The CDR3, as DNA: TGCAGCGTCGAACCGGGGACAGGGGGCGTTCGTGGCTACACCTTC. It is translated as CSVEPGTGGVRGYTF.

The chain is built from TRBV19 and TRBJ1-2; 7 bases are shared with TRBD1. This CDR3 comprises 13 residues. From germline, CDR1 is LNHDA and CDR2 SQIVND (reference sequence). J was trimmed by 6 bases and V by 5 bases; bases with no gene match: 6. The CDR3 region is CASSSGTADGYTF. The CDR3 DNA sequence: TGTGCCAGTAGTTCGGGGACAGCGGATGGCTACACCTTC.

The rearrangement links TRBV7-2 to TRBJ2-7; weak D call: TRBD2 (5 bases). Germline CDR1 reads SGHTA; CDR2 reads FQGNSA. The CDR3 length is 15 residues. V lost 0 bases, J lost 2 bases, and 11 bases lay in between. The CDR3 protein is CASSLAGSKPYEQYF. CDR3 nucleotide sequence: TGTGCCAGCAGCTTAGCGGGGAGCAAGCCCTACGAGCAGTACTTC.

This clone has a handful of counts. The chain recombines TRBV5-4 with TRBJ1-2, with 7 bases identical to TRBD1. Germline assignment: CDR1 SGHNT and CDR2 YYREEE (reference sequence). V lost 3 bases to trimming and J lost 8 bases; unmatched junction nucleotides: 7. The CDR3 length is 13 residues. The CDR3 DNA reads TGTGCCAGCAGCTCCGACAGGGTGGGAGGCTACACCTTC. Translating gives CASSSDRVGGYTF.

This chain links TRBV7-2 with TRBJ2-7, with a possible D match to TRBD2 (5 bases). The V gene's germline CDR1 is SGHTA and CDR2 FQGNSA. The germline V and J ends were trimmed by 4 bases and 4 bases, with 14 bases remaining between them. This CDR3 contains 14 residues. The CDR3 DNA reads as TGTGCCAGCAGCTCCTTTACCAGCGGATACGAGCAGTACTTC. It specifies CASSSFTSGYEQYF.

The chain uses TRBV27 and TRBJ1-5, with D perhaps matching TRBD1 (5 bases). Looked up from germline, CDR1 is MNHEY and CDR2 is SMNVEV (reference sequence). V was trimmed by 0 bases and J by 9 bases, leaving 9 bases between them. The CDR3 has 13 residues. The CDR3 DNA reads TGTGCCAGCAGTTTATCGGCCGGGGGGCCCCAGCATTTT. Residues: CASSLSAGGPQHF.

The genes are TRBV18 and TRBJ1-3, with 7 bases lining up with TRBD1. J gave up 3 bases and V 3 bases, and 8 bases lay outside the gene matches. The CDR3 is made up of 16 amino acids. Germline V gene lookup returns CDR1 KGHSH and CDR2 LQKENI. For the CDR3, the DNA is TGTGCCAGCTCACCGGATTACAGGGGTGGTGGAAACACCATATATTTT. Its protein is CASSPDYRGGGNTIYF.

The chain carries TRBV6-6 and TRBJ2-2; unclear D gene. Germline V CDR1 and CDR2: MNHNY, SVGAGI (reference sequence). CDR3 size: 14 residues. The V end was cut by 1 base, the J end by 1 base, with 4 bases between. DNA of the CDR3: TGTGCCAGCAGTTACTTTCTGAACACCGGGGAGCTGTTTTTT. Residues: CASSYFLNTGELFF.

The chain uses TRBV5-4 and TRBJ2-5; no clear D gene. Trimming removed 6 bases from V and 2 bases from J, with 14 bases in between. This CDR3 has 14 residues. Per germline, CDR1 SGHNT and CDR2 YYREEE (reference sequence). This CDR3 is CASTHGAPQETQYF. The CDR3 DNA reads TGTGCCAGCACCCACGGAGCCCCACAAGAGACCCAGTACTTC. The whole variable domain, filled in from reference TRBV5-4 and TRBJ2-5, reads ETGVTQSPTHLIKTRGQQVTLRCSSQSGHNTVSWYQQALGQGPQFIFQYYREEENGRGNFPPRFSGLQFPNYSSELNVNALELDDSALYLCASTHGAPQETQYFGPGTRLLVL.

V gene TRBV5-1 combines with J gene TRBJ2-1; TRBD2 is a possible D gene (6 bases). Per the germline V gene, CDR1 is SGHRS and CDR2 is YFSETQ. V gave up 1 base and J gave up 1 base, with 24 bases separating them. CDR3 length equals 20 residues. CDR3 DNA sequence: TGCGCCAGCAGCTTGTGGGGACTCGGGGCAGATATGGGGTCCTACAATGAGCAGTTCTTC. Its translation is CASSLWGLGADMGSYNEQFF.

The chain uses TRBV25-1 and TRBJ2-1; TRBD1 matches 9 bases. From germline, CDR1 is MGHDK and CDR2 SYGVNS. CDR3 length equals 15 residues. V shed 6 bases, J shed 4 bases, and the junction held 7 bases outside the gene matches. CDR3 bases: TGTGCCAGCAGGGACCGGGACAGGGCTTACAATGAGCAGTTCTTC. Translation: CASRDRDRAYNEQFF. The full variable domain, rest sourced from reference TRBV25-1 and TRBJ2-1, is EADIYQTPRYLVIGTGKKITLECSQTMGHDKMYWYQQDPGMELHLIHYSYGVNSTEKGDLSSESTVSRIRTEHFPLTLESARPSHTSQYLCASRDRDRAYNEQFFGPGTRLTVL.

The V gene is TRBV5-4, the J gene TRBJ2-7, with TRBD2 as a possible D gene (6 bases). The germline V gene has CDR1 SGHNT and CDR2 YYREEE (reference sequence). This CDR3 is built from 13 residues. V lost 0 bases and J lost 4, with 8 bases in between. The CDR3 DNA sequence: TGTGCCAGCAGCTTGGGGGGGACTTACGAGCAGTACTTC. It translates to CASSLGGTYEQYF.

This sequence joins TRBV29-1 and TRBJ1-2, with TRBD1 identical over 10 bases. V trimming: 0 bases; J trimming: 6 bases; junction bases outside the gene matches: 4. CDR3 length: 14 amino acids. Per germline, CDR1 SQVTM and CDR2 ANQGSEA. CDR3 residues: CSVEDRDRGHGYTF. The CDR3, as DNA: TGCAGCGTTGAAGATAGGGACAGGGGACATGGCTACACCTTC. Full variable domain (rest looked up from reference TRBV29-1 and TRBJ1-2): SAVISQKPSRDICQRGTSLTIQCQVDSQVTMMFWYRQQPGQSLTLIATANQGSEATYESGFVIDKFPISRPNLTFSTLTVSNMSPEDSSIYLCSVEDRDRGHGYTFGSGTRLTVV.

The CDR3 sequence: CASSLERRPQHF. The CDR3 nucleotides read TGTGCCAGCAGTTTAGAACGGAGGCCCCAGCATTTT. J is TRBJ1-5 and V is TRBV12-3 or TRBV12-4; D gene ambiguous. The CDR3 length is 12 residues. Trimming took 1 base from V and 9 from J, leaving 7 bases between them.

The rearrangement links TRBV13 to TRBJ2-7; possible D gene TRBD1, 6 bases. The CDR3 covers 14 residues. The ends were cut back, 3 bases at V and 2 bases at J, with 11 bases in the middle. CDR1 is PRHDT, CDR2 FYEKMQ, per germline (reference sequence). The CDR3 reads CASSFRQEAYEQYF. The CDR3 coding sequence is TGTGCCAGCAGCTTTCGACAGGAGGCCTACGAGCAGTACTTC.

The genes are TRBV27 and TRBJ2-7; 8 bases map to TRBD2. Germline V gene data show CDR1 as MNHEY and CDR2 as SMNVEV (reference sequence). The trim removed 5 bases at V and 4 bases at J, leaving 7 bases unmatched. The CDR3 loop spans 14 amino acids. The CDR3 DNA reads TGTGCCAGCAGTCTCACTAGCGGAGTATACGAGCAGTACTTC. It is translated as CASSLTSGVYEQYF.

The gene calls are TRBV5-1 and TRBJ2-7, with D maybe TRBD1 (6 bases). Trimming took 0 bases from V and 2 from J, leaving 9 bases between them. This CDR3 region has 14 residues. The V gene's germline CDR1 is SGHRS and CDR2 YFSETQ. The CDR3 DNA reads TGCGCCAGCAGCTTGGTTAGGACAGCCTACGAGCAGTACTTC. Translating it yields CASSLVRTAYEQYF.

The V call is TRBV7-2, the J call TRBJ2-3; tentatively, D is TRBD1 (6 bases). CDR1 is SGHTA and CDR2 is FQGNSA in the germline V gene. The V gene lost 1 base and the J gene lost 10 bases, with 27 bases spanning the gap. The CDR3 length is 18 residues. CDR3 sequence (DNA): TGTGCCAGCAGCTTAGAAGGGTCGAGAGGACAGTGGGATTTTCCGCAGTATTTT. Translated: CASSLEGSRGQWDFPQYF.

This chain connects TRBV5-1 to TRBJ2-7, with TRBD1 matching 9 bases. Germline V gene lookup returns CDR1 SGHRS and CDR2 YFSETQ. The CDR3 is 17 amino acids. The J segment lost 1 base and the V segment lost 1 base, leaving 9 bases of the junction unmatched. This CDR3 is CASSLLLGQGTSYEQYF. CDR3 bases: TGCGCCAGCAGCTTGTTGTTGGGACAGGGCACATCCTACGAGCAGTACTTC.